In this sample, the clone carrying this T cell receptor beta chain turned up a few times. Time point here: patch test 2, 6 weeks after DPC sensitization. The treatment: therapeutic diphenylcyclopropenone sensitization with weekly scalp DPC. This specimen comes from a study of human T cells and chemical hapten exposure. Whole-study context: 2% DPC was applied to approximately 2 cm by approximately 2 cm of upper inner arm skin for sensitization.

The CDR3 has 12 residues. Trimming removed 6 bases at V and 1 base at J, with 6 bases between. TCRdb reprocessed the RACE reads via MiXCR and lists one record per CDR3 protein. This sample has approximately 95,000 distinct CDR3 sequences; around 10% occur once, and the top ten carry more than 3%. Material: whole blood, obtained in connection with sensitization to the hapten diphenylcyclopropenone (DPC). This sequence originates from a woman between 35 and 50 years old with alopecia areata. Some clones in this sample may be carry-over from other donors' samples. The V and J genes are TRBV12-3 or TRBV12-4 and TRBJ1-2; unclear D gene. The CDR3 DNA reads as TGTGCCAGCAGGGGCGGTAACTATGGCTACACCTTC. It yields the protein CASRGGNYGYTF.